This TCR beta chain was obtained from a study of blood T cell repertoires in COVID-19. Study as a whole: Acute and convalescent COVID-19 specimens originated in the United States, Italy and Spain. T cells, B-cell-depleted T cells, or PBMCs supplied cDNA or gDNA.

In the authors' methods: Amplifying reference gene primers gave estimates of nucleated cell counts. Method: immunoSEQ multiplex PCR; TCRdb's copy keeps in-frame clones and lacks some. The V and J calls and clone size are taken from that table; D and trimming were inferred from the DNA. The table includes 55,000 to 65,000 clones, just under 85% detected once. Trimming took off 5 bases at V and 5 bases at J, with 16 bases between the two ends. The CDR3 totals 16 residues. CDR1 and CDR2 (germline): MNHEY, SMNVEV (reference sequence). The sequenced sample was peripheral blood. The rearrangement uses TRBV27 and TRBJ1-6; the D is unclear. This TCR was recovered from a man aged 55-75 years with acute or convalescent COVID-19. In DNA form, the CDR3 reads TGTGCCAGCAGTCCGTTCTACCCTCTCCATAATTCACCCCTCCACTTT. It specifies CASSPFYPLHNSPLHF.